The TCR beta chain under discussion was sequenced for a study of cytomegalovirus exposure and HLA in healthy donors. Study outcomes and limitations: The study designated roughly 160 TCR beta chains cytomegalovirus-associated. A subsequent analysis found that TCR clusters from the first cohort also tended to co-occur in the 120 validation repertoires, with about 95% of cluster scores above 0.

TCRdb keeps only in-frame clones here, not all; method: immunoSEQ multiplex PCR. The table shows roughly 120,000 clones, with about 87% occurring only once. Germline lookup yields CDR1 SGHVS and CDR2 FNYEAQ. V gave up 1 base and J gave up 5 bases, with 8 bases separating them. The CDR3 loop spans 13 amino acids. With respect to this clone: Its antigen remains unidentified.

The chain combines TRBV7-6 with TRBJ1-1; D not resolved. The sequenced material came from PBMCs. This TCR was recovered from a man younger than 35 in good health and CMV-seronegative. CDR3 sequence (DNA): TGTGCCAGCAGCTTAGGAGTGGTTACTGAAGCTTTCTTT. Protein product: CASSLGVVTEAFF.